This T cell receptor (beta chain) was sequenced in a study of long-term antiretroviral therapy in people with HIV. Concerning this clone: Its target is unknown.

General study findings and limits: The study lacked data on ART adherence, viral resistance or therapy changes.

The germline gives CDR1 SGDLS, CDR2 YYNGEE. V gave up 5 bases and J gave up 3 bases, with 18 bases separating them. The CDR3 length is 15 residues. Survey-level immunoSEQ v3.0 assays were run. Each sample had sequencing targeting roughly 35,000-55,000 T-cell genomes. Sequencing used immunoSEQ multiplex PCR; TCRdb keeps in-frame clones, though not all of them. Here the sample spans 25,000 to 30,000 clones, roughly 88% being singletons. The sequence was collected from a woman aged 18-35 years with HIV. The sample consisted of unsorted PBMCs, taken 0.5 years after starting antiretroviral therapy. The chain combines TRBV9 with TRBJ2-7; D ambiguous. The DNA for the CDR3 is TGTGCCAGCAGTCCTATAGCCGTTCCGTTCTACGAGCAGTACTTC. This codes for CASSPIAVPFYEQYF.